The T cell receptor (beta chain) described here comes from a study of blood T cell repertoires in COVID-19. Study-level background: Researchers got acute and convalescent COVID-19 samples from the United States, Italy and Spain. PBMCs, B-cell-depleted T cells, or T cells provided the cDNA or gDNA that made up the material.

Trimming stripped 1 base from V and 0 bases from J, with 8 bases between. The CDR3 is made up of 14 amino acids. The germline gives CDR1 SGHRS, CDR2 YFSETQ. Original processing notes: Estimation of nucleated cell counts relied on the amplification of reference gene primers. The repertoire was sequenced with immunoSEQ multiplex PCR; TCRdb's copy has only in-frame clones and lacks some. From that table come the V and J calls and clone size; the DNA was used to work out D and trimming. The table lists 150,000 to 200,000 clones, about 87% of them singletons. This TCR was recovered from a man younger than 35 with active or convalescent COVID-19. J is TRBJ2-7 and V is TRBV5-1, with a tentative D call TRBD1 (5 bases). Sequencing was carried out using peripheral blood. The CDR3 loop is CASSLPDSSYEQYF. CDR3 DNA: TGCGCCAGCAGCTTGCCTGACAGCTCCTACGAGCAGTACTTC.